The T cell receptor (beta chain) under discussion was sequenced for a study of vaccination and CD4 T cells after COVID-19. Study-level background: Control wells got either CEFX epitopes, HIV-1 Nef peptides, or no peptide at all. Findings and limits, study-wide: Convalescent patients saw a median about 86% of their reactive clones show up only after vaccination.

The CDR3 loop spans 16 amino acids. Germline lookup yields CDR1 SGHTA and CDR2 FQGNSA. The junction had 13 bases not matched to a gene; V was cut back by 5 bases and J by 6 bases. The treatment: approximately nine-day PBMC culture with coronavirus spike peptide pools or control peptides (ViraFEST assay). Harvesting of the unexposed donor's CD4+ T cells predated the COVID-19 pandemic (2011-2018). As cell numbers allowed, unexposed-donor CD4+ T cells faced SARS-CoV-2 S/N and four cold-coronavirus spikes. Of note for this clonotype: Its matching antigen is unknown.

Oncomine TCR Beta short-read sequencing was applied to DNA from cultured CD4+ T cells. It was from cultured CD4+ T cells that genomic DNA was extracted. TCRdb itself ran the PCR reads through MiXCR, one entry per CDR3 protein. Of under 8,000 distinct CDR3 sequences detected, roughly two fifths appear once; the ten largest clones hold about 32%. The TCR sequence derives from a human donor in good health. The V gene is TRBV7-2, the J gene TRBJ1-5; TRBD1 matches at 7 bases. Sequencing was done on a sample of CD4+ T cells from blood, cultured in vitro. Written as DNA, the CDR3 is TGTGCCAGCAGCCCCCGACAGGGAGGAATCGGTCAGCCCCAGCATTTT. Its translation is CASSPRQGGIGQPQHF.